The clone carrying this TCR beta chain has a handful of counts. The antigen is not known. This clone may be a read error of a much larger clone one base away. Libraries of TCR beta came from iRepertoire HTBI primers plus Arm-PCR of CDR3 regions. MiXCR, applied by TCRdb to the multiplex PCR reads, yields one record per CDR3 protein. Here the sample spans approximately 400,000 distinct CDR3 sequences, 15% being singletons. This entry is derived from a study of regulatory T cells in long-lasting Graves disease. Indicated time point: newly diagnosed GD, antithyroid drugs for less than 3 months. The TCR library was made from RNA extracted from PBMCs. Points from the study as a whole: Persistent Graves' patients showed a TCR diversity that was lower than that of newly diagnosed ones. Sample size was small, which may have lowered accuracy.

The V end lost 2 bases, the J end lost 10 bases, and 24 bases lay between the germline ends. From germline, CDR1 is MDHEN and CDR2 SYDVKM. The CDR3 runs 17 residues. In addition, the sample was reused for a study of T cells in Graves' hyperthyroidism and ophthalmopathy. This second report adds: Expanded thyroid clonotypes (above 0.001) were mostly also found in blood. Ophthalmopathy onset followed model prediction by a median roughly 6.5 months.

V gene TRBV28 combines with J gene TRBJ2-1; D possibly corresponds to TRBD2 (6 bases). Here the sequenced sample was peripheral blood mononuclear cells (PBMCs), taken at new diagnosis, from a patient treated with antithyroid drugs. This TCR was sampled from a woman under 40 with Graves disease. In nucleotides, the CDR3 is TGTGCCAGCAGTTTAACGAGTGGGAGCGGAGGGCGGAACGAGCAGTTCTTC. Amino acids: CASSLTSGSGGRNEQFF.